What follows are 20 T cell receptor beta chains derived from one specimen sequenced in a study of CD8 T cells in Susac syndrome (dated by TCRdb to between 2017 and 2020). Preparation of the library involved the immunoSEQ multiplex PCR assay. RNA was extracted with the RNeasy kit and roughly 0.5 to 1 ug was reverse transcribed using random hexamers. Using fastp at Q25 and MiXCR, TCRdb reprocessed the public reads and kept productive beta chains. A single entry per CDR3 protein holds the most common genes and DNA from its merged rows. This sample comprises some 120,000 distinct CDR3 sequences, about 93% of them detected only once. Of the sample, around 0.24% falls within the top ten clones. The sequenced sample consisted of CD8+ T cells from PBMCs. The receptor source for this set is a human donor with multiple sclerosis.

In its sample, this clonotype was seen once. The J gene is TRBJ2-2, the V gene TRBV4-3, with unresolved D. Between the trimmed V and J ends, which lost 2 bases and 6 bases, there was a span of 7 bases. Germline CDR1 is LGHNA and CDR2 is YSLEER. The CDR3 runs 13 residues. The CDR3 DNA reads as TGCGCCAGCAGCCAATGGAGAGCCGGGGAGCTGTTTTTT. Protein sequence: CASSQWRAGELFF.

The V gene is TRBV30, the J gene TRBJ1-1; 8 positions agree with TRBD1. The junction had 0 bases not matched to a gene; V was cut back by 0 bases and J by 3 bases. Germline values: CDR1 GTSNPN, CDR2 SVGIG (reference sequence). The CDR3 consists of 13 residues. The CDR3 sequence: CAWSVQGDTEAFF. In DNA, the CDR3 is TGTGCCTGGAGTGTACAGGGGGACACTGAAGCTTTCTTT.

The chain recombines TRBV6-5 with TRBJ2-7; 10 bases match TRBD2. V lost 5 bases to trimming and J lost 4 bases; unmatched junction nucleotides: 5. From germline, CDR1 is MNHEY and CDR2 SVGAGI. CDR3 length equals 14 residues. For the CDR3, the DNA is TGTGCCAGCAGTACAGGACTAGCGGTATACGAGCAGTACTTC. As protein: CASSTGLAVYEQYF.

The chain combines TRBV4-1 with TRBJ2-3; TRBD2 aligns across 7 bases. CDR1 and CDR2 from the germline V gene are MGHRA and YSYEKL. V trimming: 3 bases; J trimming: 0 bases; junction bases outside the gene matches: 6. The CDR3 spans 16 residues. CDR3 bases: TGCGCCAGCAGCCAGAGGGACTACCCGAGCACAGATACGCAGTATTTT. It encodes CASSQRDYPSTDTQYF.

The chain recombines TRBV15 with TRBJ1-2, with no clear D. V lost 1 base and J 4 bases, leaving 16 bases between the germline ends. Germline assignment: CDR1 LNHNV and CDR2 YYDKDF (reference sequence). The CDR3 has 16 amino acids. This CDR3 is CATSRAPAEAIYGYTF. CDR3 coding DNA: TGTGCCACCAGCAGAGCCCCAGCGGAAGCCATCTATGGCTACACCTTC. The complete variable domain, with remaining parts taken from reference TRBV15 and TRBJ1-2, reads DAMVIQNPRYQVTQFGKPVTLSCSQTLNHNVMYWYQQKSSQAPKLLFHYYDKDFNNEADTPDNFQSRRPNTSFCFLDIRSPGLGDTAMYLCATSRAPAEAIYGYTFGSGTRLTVV.

The CDR3 is CASSNRDRGPSYEQYF. Here the CDR3 DNA reads TGTGCCAGCAGTAACCGGGACAGGGGGCCCTCGTACGAGCAGTACTTC. The V gene is TRBV12-3 or TRBV12-4, the J gene TRBJ2-7, with 12 bases aligning to TRBD1. After removal of 5 bases from V and 4 bases from J, the junction contained 9 bases not matched to a gene. The CDR3 is 16 residues long.

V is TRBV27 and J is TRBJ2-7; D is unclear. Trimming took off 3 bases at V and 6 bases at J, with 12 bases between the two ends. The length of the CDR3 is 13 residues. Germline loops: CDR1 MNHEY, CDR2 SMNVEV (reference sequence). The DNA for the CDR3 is TGTGCCAGCAGTTTTCTCCAGTCGGGCGAGCAGTACTTC. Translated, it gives CASSFLQSGEQYF.

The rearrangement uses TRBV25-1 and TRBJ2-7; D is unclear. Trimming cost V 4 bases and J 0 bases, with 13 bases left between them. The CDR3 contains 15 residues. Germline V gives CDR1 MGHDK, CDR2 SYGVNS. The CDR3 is CASSGKRYGSYEQYF. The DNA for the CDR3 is TGTGCCAGCAGTGGGAAGCGCTACGGCTCCTACGAGCAGTACTTC.

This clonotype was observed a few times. The CDR3 bases are TGTGCCAGCAGTGAAGGGGGGTCCTACGAGCAGTACTTC. As protein: CASSEGGSYEQYF. The chain couples TRBV6-5 to TRBJ2-7; D may match TRBD1 or TRBD2 (6 bases each). V was pared by 5 bases and J by 1 base, with 9 bases between. Germline V lookup: CDR1 MNHEY, CDR2 SVGAGI. This CDR3 has 13 amino acids.

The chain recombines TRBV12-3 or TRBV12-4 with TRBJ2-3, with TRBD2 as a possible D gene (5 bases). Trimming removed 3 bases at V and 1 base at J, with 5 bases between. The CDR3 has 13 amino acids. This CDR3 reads CASSLRGTDTQYF. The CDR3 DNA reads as TGTGCCAGCAGTTTGCGGGGCACAGATACGCAGTATTTT.

The CDR3 protein is CASSPPGSSNEQFF. Here the CDR3 DNA reads TGTGCCAGCTCACCACCCGGGTCAAGCAATGAGCAGTTCTTC. V gene TRBV18 combines with J gene TRBJ2-1; D uncertain. Deletions cut 0 bases from V and 6 bases from J, with 9 bases between. The germline V gene has CDR1 KGHSH and CDR2 LQKENI. The CDR3 contains 14 residues.

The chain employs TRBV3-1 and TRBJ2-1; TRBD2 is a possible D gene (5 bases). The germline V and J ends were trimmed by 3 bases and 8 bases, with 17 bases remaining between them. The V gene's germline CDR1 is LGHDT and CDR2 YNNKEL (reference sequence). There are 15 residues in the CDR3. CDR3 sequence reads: CASSHAWTGRDEQFF. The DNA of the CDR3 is TGTGCCAGCAGCCATGCCTGGACTGGGCGGGATGAGCAGTTCTTC.

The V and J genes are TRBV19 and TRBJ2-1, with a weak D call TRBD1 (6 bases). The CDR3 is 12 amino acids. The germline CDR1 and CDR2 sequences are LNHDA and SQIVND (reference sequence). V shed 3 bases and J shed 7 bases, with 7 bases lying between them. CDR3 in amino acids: CASSIRGNEQFF. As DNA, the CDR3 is TGTGCCAGTAGTATCAGGGGAAATGAGCAGTTCTTC.

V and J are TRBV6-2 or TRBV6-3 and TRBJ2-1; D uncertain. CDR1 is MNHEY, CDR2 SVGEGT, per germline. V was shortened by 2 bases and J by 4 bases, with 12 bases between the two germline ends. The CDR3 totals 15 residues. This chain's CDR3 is CASSYGLPPYNEQFF. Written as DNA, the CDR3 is TGTGCCAGCAGTTACGGGCTTCCACCTTACAATGAGCAGTTCTTC.

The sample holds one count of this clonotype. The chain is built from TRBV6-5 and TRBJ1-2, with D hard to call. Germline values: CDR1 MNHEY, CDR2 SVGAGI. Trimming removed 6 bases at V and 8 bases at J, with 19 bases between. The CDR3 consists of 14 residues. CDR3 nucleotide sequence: TGTGCCAGCAGCCAACAGCCGCTCCTTCGAGGCTACACCTTC. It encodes CASSQQPLLRGYTF.

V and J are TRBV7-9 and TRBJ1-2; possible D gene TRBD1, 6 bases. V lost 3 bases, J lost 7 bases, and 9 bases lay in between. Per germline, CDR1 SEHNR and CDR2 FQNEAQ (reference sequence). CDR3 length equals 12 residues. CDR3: CASSFGQTGYTF. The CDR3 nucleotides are TGTGCCAGCAGCTTTGGACAGACTGGCTACACCTTC.

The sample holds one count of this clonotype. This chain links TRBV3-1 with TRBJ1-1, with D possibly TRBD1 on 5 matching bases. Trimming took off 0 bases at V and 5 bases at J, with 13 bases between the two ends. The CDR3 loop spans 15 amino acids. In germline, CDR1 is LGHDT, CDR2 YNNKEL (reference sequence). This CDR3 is CASSQDRGGWTEAFF. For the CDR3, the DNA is TGTGCCAGCAGCCAAGATCGCGGGGGGTGGACTGAAGCTTTCTTT.

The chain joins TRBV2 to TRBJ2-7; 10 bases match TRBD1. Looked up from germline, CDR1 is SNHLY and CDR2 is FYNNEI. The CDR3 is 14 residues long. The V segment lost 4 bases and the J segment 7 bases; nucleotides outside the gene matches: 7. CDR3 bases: TGTGCCAGCAGTGTAAGACAGGGGGCTGGTGAGCAGTACTTC. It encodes CASSVRQGAGEQYF.

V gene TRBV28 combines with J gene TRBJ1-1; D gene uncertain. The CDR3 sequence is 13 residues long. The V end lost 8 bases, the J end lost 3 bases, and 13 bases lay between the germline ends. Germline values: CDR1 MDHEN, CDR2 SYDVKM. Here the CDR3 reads CASVEGSYTEAFF. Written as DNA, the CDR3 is TGTGCCAGCGTTGAGGGATCTTACACTGAAGCTTTCTTT.

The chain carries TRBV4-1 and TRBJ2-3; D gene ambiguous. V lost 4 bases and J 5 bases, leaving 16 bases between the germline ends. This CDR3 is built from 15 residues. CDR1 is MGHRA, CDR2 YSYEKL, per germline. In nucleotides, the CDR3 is TGCGCCAGCAGCCCGTATGGGAACCTGATAGATACGCAGTATTTT. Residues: CASSPYGNLIDTQYF.